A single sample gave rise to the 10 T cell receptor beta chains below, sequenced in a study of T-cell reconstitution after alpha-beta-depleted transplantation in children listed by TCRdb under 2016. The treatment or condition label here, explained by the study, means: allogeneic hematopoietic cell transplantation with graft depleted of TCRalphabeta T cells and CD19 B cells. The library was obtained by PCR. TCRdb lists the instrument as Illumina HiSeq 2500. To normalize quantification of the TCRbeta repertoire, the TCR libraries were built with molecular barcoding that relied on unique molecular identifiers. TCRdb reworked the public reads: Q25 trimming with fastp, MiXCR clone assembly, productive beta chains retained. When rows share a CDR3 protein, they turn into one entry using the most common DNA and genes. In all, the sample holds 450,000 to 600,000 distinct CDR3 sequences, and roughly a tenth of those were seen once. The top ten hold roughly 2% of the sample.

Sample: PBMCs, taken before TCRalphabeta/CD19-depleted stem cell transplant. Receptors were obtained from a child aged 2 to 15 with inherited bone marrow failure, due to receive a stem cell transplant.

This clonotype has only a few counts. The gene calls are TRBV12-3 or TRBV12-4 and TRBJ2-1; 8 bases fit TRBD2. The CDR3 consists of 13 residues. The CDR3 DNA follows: TGTGCAGCGGGAGATCGATCCTACAATGAGCAGTTCTTC. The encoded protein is CAAGDRSYNEQFF.

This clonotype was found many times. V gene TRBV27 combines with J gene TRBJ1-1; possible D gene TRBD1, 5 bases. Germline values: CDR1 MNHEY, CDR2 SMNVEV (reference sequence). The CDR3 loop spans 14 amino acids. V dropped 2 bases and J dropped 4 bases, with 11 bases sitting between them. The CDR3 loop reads CASSLGGIGTEAFF. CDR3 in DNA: TGTGCCAGCAGTTTAGGGGGAATCGGCACTGAAGCTTTCTTT.

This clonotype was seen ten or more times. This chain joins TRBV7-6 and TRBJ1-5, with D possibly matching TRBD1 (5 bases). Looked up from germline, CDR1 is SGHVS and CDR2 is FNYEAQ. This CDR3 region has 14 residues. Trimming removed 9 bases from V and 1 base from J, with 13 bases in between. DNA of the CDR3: TGTGCCAGTGGTGGAGGGGACAGCAATCAGCCCCAGCATTTT. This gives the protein CASGGGDSNQPQHF.

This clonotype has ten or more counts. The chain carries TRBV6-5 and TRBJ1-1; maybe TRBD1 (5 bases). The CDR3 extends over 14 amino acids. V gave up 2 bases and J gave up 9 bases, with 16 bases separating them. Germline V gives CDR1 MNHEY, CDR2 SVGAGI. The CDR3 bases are TGTGCCAGCAGTTACAACCACGACAGTGTCAAAGCTTTCTTT. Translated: CASSYNHDSVKAFF.

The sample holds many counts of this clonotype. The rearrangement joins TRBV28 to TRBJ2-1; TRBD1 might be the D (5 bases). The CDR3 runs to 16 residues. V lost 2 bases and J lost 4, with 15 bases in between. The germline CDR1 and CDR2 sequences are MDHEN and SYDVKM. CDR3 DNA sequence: TGTGCCAGCAGTTTAAAGGTGTCAGGGATTTACAATGAGCAGTTCTTC. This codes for CASSLKVSGIYNEQFF.

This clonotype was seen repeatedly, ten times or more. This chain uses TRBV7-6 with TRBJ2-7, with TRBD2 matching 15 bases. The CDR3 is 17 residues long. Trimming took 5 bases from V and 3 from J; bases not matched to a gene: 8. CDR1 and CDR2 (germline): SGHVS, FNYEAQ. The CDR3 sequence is CASSPGTSGRFLYEQYF. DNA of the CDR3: TGTGCCAGCAGCCCTGGGACTAGCGGGAGGTTCCTCTACGAGCAGTACTTC.

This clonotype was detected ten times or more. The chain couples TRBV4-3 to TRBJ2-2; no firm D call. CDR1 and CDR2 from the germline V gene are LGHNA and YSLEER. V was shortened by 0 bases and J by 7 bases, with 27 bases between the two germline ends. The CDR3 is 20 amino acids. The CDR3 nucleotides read TGCGCCAGCAGCCAAGATCTTTATGGCTCCAGGATAGGATCGGGCGGGGAGCTGTTTTTT. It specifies CASSQDLYGSRIGSGGELFF.

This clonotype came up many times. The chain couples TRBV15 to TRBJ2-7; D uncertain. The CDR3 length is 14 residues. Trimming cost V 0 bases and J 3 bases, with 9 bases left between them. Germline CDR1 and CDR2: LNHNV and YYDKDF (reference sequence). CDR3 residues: CATSREGGFYEQYF. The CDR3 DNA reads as TGTGCCACCAGCAGAGAGGGTGGGTTCTACGAGCAGTACTTC.

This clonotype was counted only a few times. The CDR3 DNA reads TGTGCCACCAGCAGAGATCCCGGCGACCAAGAGACCCAGTACTTC. Its translation: CATSRDPGDQETQYF. The chain employs TRBV15 and TRBJ2-5; D ambiguous. V was clipped by 0 bases and J by 0 bases, with 8 bases between them. The CDR3 length is 15 residues. The germline gives CDR1 LNHNV, CDR2 YYDKDF (reference sequence).

The CDR3 sequence is CASSQGGLSNQPQHF. CDR3 DNA: TGTGCCAGCAGCCAGGGGGGGCTTAGCAATCAGCCCCAGCATTTT. V is TRBV5-4 and J is TRBJ1-5, with 7 bases identical to TRBD1. The CDR3 has 15 residues. V was clipped by 4 bases and J by 0 bases; unmatched bases: 4. Germline loops: CDR1 SGHNT, CDR2 YYREEE (reference sequence).